These T cell receptor beta chains were read from a single sample in a study of control samples from healthy donors and cancer patients. Sequenced by immunoSEQ multiplex PCR; TCRdb stores in-frame clones only, minus some. The sample consists of some 170,000 clones, around 94% of them appearing once. Sequenced material: PBMCs. The origin of the receptors is a man in his sixties with colorectal cancer. CDR3s include the opening cysteine and the closing phenylalanine or tryptophan. Fields, in order: D gene, V gene, J gene, clone size, CDR3 protein, CDR3 DNA. A D gene is named only where the DNA matches it firmly. Only some rows state a clone size, as once, few, many or a class for expanded clones.

D: TRBD1; V: TRBV19; J: TRBJ1-4; size: .; CDR3: CASRTGGEKLFF; DNA: TGTGCCAGTAGGACAGGGGGAGAAAAACTGTTTTTT
D: .; V: TRBV6-2/TRBV6-3; J: TRBJ1-5; size: .; CDR3: CASSPGPTSNQPQHF; DNA: TGTGCCAGCAGTCCCGGGCCAACAAGCAATCAGCCCCAGCATTTT
D: TRBD2; V: TRBV7-9; J: TRBJ2-1; size: once; CDR3: CASRNSGGHLNEQFF; DNA: TGTGCCAGCAGAAATAGCGGGGGCCACCTCAATGAGCAGTTCTTC
D: .; V: TRBV5-3; J: TRBJ2-5; size: .; CDR3: CARSLGTTTSETQYF; DNA: TGTGCCAGAAGCCTAGGGACAACTACCTCAGAGACCCAGTACTTC
D: .; V: TRBV6-5; J: TRBJ2-7; size: .; CDR3: CASTRDTRFYEQYF; DNA: TGTGCCAGCACCCGGGACACTCGATTCTACGAGCAGTACTTC
D: .; V: TRBV7-9; J: TRBJ2-2; size: once; CDR3: CASSLPSGNTGELFF; DNA: TGTGCCAGCAGCCTCCCTTCGGGGAACACCGGGGAGCTGTTTTTT
D: TRBD2; V: TRBV24-1; J: TRBJ2-1; size: .; CDR3: CATSDFAGGPHNEQFF; DNA: TGTGCCACCAGTGATTTTGCGGGGGGGCCCCACAATGAGCAGTTCTTC
D: .; V: TRBV24-1; J: TRBJ2-1; size: .; CDR3: CATSDLRGDEQFF; DNA: TGTGCCACCAGTGATTTGAGGGGAGATGAGCAGTTCTTC
D: .; V: TRBV5-8; J: TRBJ1-5; size: .; CDR3: CASSPPEGRGPNQPQHF; DNA: TGTGCCAGCAGCCCCCCGGAAGGGAGGGGCCCCAATCAGCCCCAGCATTTT
D: .; V: TRBV6-2/TRBV6-3; J: TRBJ1-1; size: .; CDR3: CASSYKGPGAFF; DNA: TGTGCCAGCAGTTACAAGGGCCCCGGAGCTTTCTTT
D: .; V: TRBV7-8; J: TRBJ2-2; size: .; CDR3: CASSLGQNTGELFF; DNA: TGTGCCAGCAGCTTAGGACAAAACACCGGGGAGCTGTTTTTT
D: TRBD2; V: TRBV19; J: TRBJ2-1; size: .; CDR3: CASTVAGGTTNEQFF; DNA: TGTGCCAGTACCGTAGCGGGGGGGACCACCAATGAGCAGTTCTTC
D: .; V: TRBV7-9; J: TRBJ1-6; size: .; CDR3: CASSPSNSPLHF; DNA: TGTGCCAGCAGCCCCTCTAATTCACCCCTCCACTTT
D: .; V: TRBV7-8; J: TRBJ2-2; size: .; CDR3: CASSFVPTGELFF; DNA: TGTGCCAGCAGCTTTGTCCCCACCGGGGAGCTGTTTTTT
D: TRBD2; V: TRBV3-1/TRBV3-2; J: TRBJ2-2; size: .; CDR3: CASSQDIGLVGTGELFF; DNA: TGTGCCAGCAGCCAAGATATAGGACTAGTCGGAACCGGGGAGCTGTTTTTT
D: .; V: TRBV11-1; J: TRBJ1-1; size: .; CDR3: CASAPLIIPNTEAFF; DNA: TGTGCCAGCGCGCCTCTGATTATACCGAACACTGAAGCTTTCTTT
D: .; V: TRBV6-1; J: TRBJ1-2; size: .; CDR3: CASSEGIGSTNYGYTF; DNA: TGTGCCAGCAGTGAAGGTATCGGGAGCACTAACTATGGCTACACCTTC
D: .; V: TRBV5-1; J: TRBJ1-2; size: .; CDR3: CASSLENRSGYTF; DNA: TGCGCCAGCAGCTTGGAAAACAGGAGTGGCTACACCTTC
D: TRBD1; V: TRBV7-6; J: TRBJ1-2; size: .; CDR3: CASSFSGTGIYGYTF; DNA: TGTGCCAGCAGCTTTTCCGGGACAGGGATCTATGGCTACACCTTC
D: .; V: TRBV7-9; J: TRBJ1-2; size: .; CDR3: CASSLDANGGYTF; DNA: TGTGCCAGCAGCTTAGATGCAAACGGGGGCTACACCTTC
D: .; V: TRBV6-5; J: TRBJ2-5; size: .; CDR3: CASKPGVQETQYF; DNA: TGTGCCAGCAAACCAGGGGTCCAAGAGACCCAGTACTTC
D: .; V: TRBV27; J: TRBJ1-5; size: .; CDR3: CASSLVGFGQPQHF; DNA: TGTGCCAGCAGTTTAGTAGGTTTCGGTCAGCCCCAGCATTTT
D: TRBD2; V: TRBV24-1; J: TRBJ2-3; size: once; CDR3: CATSDPSGGMTDTQYF; DNA: TGTGCCACCAGTGACCCTAGCGGGGGGATGACAGATACGCAGTATTTT
D: .; V: TRBV9; J: TRBJ1-6; size: .; CDR3: CASTPASSYNSPLHF; DNA: TGTGCCAGCACGCCAGCGAGCTCCTATAATTCACCCCTCCACTTT
D: TRBD1; V: TRBV18; J: TRBJ1-4; size: once; CDR3: CASSPGQTNEKLFF; DNA: TGTGCCAGCTCACCGGGACAGACTAATGAAAAACTGTTTTTT
D: .; V: TRBV7-9; J: TRBJ2-5; size: .; CDR3: CASSLEAGEETQYF; DNA: TGTGCCAGCAGCTTAGAGGCAGGGGAGGAGACCCAGTACTTC
D: .; V: TRBV2; J: TRBJ2-7; size: .; CDR3: CASSESGGARAYEQYF; DNA: TGTGCCAGCAGTGAAAGCGGTGGCGCCAGGGCCTACGAGCAGTACTTC
D: TRBD1; V: TRBV27; J: TRBJ2-3; size: .; CDR3: CASSYRHRGADTQYF; DNA: TGTGCCAGCAGTTACCGACACAGGGGTGCAGATACGCAGTATTTT
D: .; V: TRBV6-1; J: TRBJ1-1; size: .; CDR3: CASSSSTEAFF; DNA: TGTGCCAGCAGTTCATCCACTGAAGCTTTCTTT
D: .; V: TRBV15; J: TRBJ2-7; size: .; CDR3: CATSRAWAGVDEQYF; DNA: TGTGCCACCAGCAGAGCATGGGCAGGGGTGGACGAGCAGTACTTC
D: .; V: TRBV7-2; J: TRBJ2-3; size: .; CDR3: CASSIGGAWSDTQYF; DNA: TGTGCCAGCAGCATAGGGGGGGCCTGGTCTGATACGCAGTATTTT
D: .; V: TRBV14; J: TRBJ2-4; size: .; CDR3: CASSQDIGNIQYF; DNA: TGTGCCAGCAGCCAAGATATTGGCAACATTCAGTACTTC
D: .; V: TRBV2; J: TRBJ1-1; size: .; CDR3: CASRLRGAQNTEAFF; DNA: TGTGCCAGCAGGCTCAGGGGCGCACAGAACACTGAAGCTTTCTTT
D: .; V: TRBV6-4; J: TRBJ2-3; size: .; CDR3: CASSVGASTDTQYF; DNA: TGTGCCAGCAGTGTGGGGGCTAGCACAGATACGCAGTATTTT
D: TRBD1; V: TRBV11-2; J: TRBJ1-5; size: .; CDR3: CASSRDRGQPQHF; DNA: TGTGCCAGCAGCCGGGACAGGGGACAGCCCCAGCATTTT
D: TRBD1; V: TRBV10-3; J: TRBJ1-6; size: once; CDR3: CAISAAPGQGNSPLHF; DNA: TGTGCCATCAGTGCGGCCCCGGGACAGGGAAATTCACCCCTCCACTTT
D: .; V: TRBV10-1; J: TRBJ2-3; size: .; CDR3: CASSEGGPDTQYF; DNA: TGCGCCAGCAGTGAAGGGGGTCCCGATACGCAGTATTTT
D: .; V: TRBV3-1/TRBV3-2; J: TRBJ2-7; size: .; CDR3: CASSQDPRSTYEQYF; DNA: TGTGCCAGCAGCCAAGATCCCAGGTCAACCTACGAGCAGTACTTC
D: .; V: TRBV19; J: TRBJ2-7; size: .; CDR3: CASSMGAFSYEQYF; DNA: TGTGCCAGTAGTATGGGGGCATTCTCCTACGAGCAGTACTTC
D: .; V: TRBV11-2; J: TRBJ2-7; size: few; CDR3: CASTAWNYEQYF; DNA: TGTGCCAGCACTGCGTGGAACTACGAGCAGTACTTC
D: .; V: TRBV2; J: TRBJ2-7; size: .; CDR3: CASSERWGGYEQYF; DNA: TGTGCCAGCAGTGAACGCTGGGGCGGGTACGAGCAGTACTTC
D: .; V: TRBV6-5; J: TRBJ2-1; size: .; CDR3: CASQPNGGAWGEQFF; DNA: TGTGCCAGCCAACCCAACGGGGGTGCTTGGGGTGAGCAGTTCTTC
D: TRBD1; V: TRBV29-1; J: TRBJ2-7; size: once; CDR3: CSARTGLYEQYF; DNA: TGCAGCGCCAGGACAGGGCTTTACGAGCAGTACTTC
D: .; V: TRBV6-5; J: TRBJ1-1; size: once; CDR3: CASSPKMNTEAFF; DNA: TGTGCCAGCAGTCCTAAGATGAACACTGAAGCTTTCTTT
D: .; V: TRBV11-2; J: TRBJ1-2; size: .; CDR3: CASSLDPGIYGYTF; DNA: TGTGCCAGCAGCTTAGACCCAGGGATCTATGGCTACACCTTC
D: TRBD1; V: TRBV7-9; J: TRBJ1-1; size: .; CDR3: CASSSRQGANTEAFF; DNA: TGTGCCAGCAGCTCGCGACAGGGGGCGAACACTGAAGCTTTCTTT
D: TRBD1; V: TRBV10-3; J: TRBJ1-6; size: once; CDR3: CAISLDRASPLHF; DNA: TGTGCCATCAGCTTAGACAGGGCTTCACCCCTCCACTTT
D: .; V: TRBV6-5; J: TRBJ1-1; size: .; CDR3: CASSYRGMNTEAFF; DNA: TGTGCCAGCAGTTACAGGGGGATGAACACTGAAGCTTTCTTT